The clone carrying this T cell receptor (beta chain) was recorded only once. In the source study's methods: Using reference gene primer amplification, nucleated cell counts were estimated. Profiled with immunoSEQ multiplex PCR; TCRdb holds only in-frame clones, not every one. That table supplies the V and J calls and clone size; D and trimming were determined from the DNA. The data hold around 170,000 clones, with about four fifths observed a single time. This record belongs to a study of blood T cell repertoires in COVID-19. CDR3 length equals 12 residues. The J segment lost 7 bases and the V segment lost 2 bases, leaving 3 bases of the junction unmatched. The V gene's germline CDR1 is SQVTM and CDR2 ANQGSEA.

The TCR comes from a man between 65 and 79 years old with active or convalescent COVID-19. Sequenced material: peripheral blood. The V call is TRBV29-1, the J call TRBJ1-2, with 8 bases matching TRBD1. The CDR3 is CSVEQGARGYTF. The CDR3 DNA reads as TGCAGCGTTGAACAGGGGGCCCGTGGCTACACCTTC.